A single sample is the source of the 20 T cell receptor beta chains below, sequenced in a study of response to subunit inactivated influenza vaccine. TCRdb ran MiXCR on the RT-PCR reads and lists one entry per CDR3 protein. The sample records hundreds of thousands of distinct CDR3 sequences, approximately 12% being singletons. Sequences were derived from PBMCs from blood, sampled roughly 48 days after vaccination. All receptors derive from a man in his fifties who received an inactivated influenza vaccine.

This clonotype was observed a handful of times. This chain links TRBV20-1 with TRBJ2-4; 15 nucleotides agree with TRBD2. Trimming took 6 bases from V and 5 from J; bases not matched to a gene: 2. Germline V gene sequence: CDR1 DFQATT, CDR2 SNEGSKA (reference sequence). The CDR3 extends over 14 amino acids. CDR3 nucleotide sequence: TGCAGTGCGGGGACTAGCGGGGGGCAAAACATTCAGTACTTC. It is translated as CSAGTSGGQNIQYF.

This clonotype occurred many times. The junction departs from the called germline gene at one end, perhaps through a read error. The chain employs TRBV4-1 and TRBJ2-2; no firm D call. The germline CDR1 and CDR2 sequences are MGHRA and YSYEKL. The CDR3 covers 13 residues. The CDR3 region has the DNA TGCGCCAGCAGCCGCGTCCCCACCGAGGAGCTGTTTTTT. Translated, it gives CASSRVPTEELFF.

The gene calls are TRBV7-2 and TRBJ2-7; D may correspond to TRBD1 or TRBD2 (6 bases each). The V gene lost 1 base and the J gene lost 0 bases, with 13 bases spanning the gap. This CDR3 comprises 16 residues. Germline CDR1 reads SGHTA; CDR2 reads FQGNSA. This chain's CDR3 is CASSLEGGRFSYEQYF. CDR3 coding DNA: TGTGCCAGCAGCTTAGAGGGGGGCAGATTCTCCTACGAGCAGTACTTC.

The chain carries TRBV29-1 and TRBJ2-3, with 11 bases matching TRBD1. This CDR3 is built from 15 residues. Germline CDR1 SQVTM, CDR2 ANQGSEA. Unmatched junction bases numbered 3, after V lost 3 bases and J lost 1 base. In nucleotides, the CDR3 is TGCAGCGTTGAGGGGACAGGGGGTGGCACAGATACGCAGTATTTT. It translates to CSVEGTGGGTDTQYF.

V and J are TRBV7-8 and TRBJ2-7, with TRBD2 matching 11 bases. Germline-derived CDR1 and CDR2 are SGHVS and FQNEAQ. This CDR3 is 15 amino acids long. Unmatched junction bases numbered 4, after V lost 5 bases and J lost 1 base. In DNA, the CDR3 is TGTGCCAGCAGCCCACGGACTAGCGGGTCCTACGAGCAGTACTTC. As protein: CASSPRTSGSYEQYF.

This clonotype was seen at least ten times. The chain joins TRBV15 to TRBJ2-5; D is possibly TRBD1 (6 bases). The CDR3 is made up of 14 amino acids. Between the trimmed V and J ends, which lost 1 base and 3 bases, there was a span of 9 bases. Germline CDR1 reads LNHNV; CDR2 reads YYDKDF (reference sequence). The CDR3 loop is CATSRGYREETQYF. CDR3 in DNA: TGTGCCACCAGCAGAGGCTACAGGGAAGAGACCCAGTACTTC.

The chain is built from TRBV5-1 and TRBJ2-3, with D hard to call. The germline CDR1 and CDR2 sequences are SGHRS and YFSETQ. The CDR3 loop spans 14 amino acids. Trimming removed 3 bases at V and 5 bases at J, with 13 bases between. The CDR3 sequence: CASSSPRLKDTQYF. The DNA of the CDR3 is TGCGCCAGCAGCTCGCCCCGGTTAAAAGATACGCAGTATTTT.

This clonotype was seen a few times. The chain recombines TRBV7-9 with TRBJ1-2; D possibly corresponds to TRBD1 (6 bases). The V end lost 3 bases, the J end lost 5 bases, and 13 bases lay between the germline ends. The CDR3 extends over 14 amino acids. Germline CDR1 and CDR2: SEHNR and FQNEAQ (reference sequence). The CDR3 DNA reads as TGTGCCAGCAGCTTGGGACGGGGGCGTTATGGCTACACCTTC. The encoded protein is CASSLGRGRYGYTF.

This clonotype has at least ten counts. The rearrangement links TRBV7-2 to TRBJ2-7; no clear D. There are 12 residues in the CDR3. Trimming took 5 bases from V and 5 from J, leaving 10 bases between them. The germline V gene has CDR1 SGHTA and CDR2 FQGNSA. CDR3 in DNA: TGTGCCAGCAGCCCCGTAGGGCACGAGCAGTACTTC. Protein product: CASSPVGHEQYF.

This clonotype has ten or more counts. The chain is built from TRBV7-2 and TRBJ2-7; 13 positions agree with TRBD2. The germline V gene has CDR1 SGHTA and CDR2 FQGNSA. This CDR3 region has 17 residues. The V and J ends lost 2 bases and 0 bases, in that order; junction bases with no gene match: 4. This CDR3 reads CASSLSRTSGSSYEQYF. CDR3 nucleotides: TGTGCCAGCAGCTTAAGCCGGACTAGCGGGAGCTCCTACGAGCAGTACTTC.

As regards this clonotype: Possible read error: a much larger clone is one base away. The CDR3 region has the DNA TGCAGTGCTAGTCGGGACAGTTATGGCTACTCCTTC. Translating gives CSASRDSYGYSF. The chain carries TRBV20-1 and TRBJ1-2, with 7 positions matching TRBD1. This CDR3 has 12 residues. Looked up from germline, CDR1 is DFQATT and CDR2 is SNEGSKA (reference sequence).

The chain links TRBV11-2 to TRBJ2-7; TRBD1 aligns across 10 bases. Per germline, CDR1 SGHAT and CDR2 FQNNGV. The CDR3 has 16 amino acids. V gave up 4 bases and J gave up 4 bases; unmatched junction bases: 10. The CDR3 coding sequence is TGTGCCAGCAGCTACACTCCGGGACAGGGGAGGTACGAGCAGTACTTC. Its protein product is CASSYTPGQGRYEQYF.

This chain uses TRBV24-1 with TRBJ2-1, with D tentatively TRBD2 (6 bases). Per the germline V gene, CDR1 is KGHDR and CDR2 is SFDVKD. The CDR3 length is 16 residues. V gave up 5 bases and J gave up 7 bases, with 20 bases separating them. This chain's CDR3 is CATSAPGSGRENEQFF. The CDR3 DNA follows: TGTGCCACCAGTGCCCCGGGGTCCGGGAGAGAGAATGAGCAGTTCTTC.

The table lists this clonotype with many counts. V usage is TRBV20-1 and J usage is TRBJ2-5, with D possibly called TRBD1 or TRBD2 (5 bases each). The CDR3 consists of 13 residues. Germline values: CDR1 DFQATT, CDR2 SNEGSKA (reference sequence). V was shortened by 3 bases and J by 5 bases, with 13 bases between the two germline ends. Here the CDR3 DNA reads TGCAGTGCTAGTCGAAGGGGCGGGGAGACCCAGTACTTC. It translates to CSASRRGGETQYF.

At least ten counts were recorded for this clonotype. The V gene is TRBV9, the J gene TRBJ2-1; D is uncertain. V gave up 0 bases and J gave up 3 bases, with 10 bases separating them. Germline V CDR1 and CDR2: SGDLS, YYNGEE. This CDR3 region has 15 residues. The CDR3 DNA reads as TGTGCCAGCAGCGTAGGTGTGATGAACTACAATGAGCAGTTCTTC. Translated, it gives CASSVGVMNYNEQFF.

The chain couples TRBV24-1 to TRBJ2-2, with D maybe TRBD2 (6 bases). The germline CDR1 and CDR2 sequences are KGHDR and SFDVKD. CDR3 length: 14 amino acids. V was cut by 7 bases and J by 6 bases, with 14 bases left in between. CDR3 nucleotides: TGTGCCACCAGCCCACGGGGGTATGCCGGGGAGCTGTTTTTT. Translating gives CATSPRGYAGELFF.

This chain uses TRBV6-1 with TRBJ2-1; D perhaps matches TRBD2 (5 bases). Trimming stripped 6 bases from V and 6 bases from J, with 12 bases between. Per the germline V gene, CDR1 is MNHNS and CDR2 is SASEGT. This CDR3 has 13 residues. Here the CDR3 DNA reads TGTGCCAGCAGCCCCGTCACTAGCAATGAGCAGTTCTTC. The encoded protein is CASSPVTSNEQFF.

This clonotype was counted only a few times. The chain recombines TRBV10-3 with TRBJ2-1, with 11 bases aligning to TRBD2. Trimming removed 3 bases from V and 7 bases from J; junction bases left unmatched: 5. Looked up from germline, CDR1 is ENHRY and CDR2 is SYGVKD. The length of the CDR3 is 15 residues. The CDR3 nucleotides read TGTGCCATCAGTGAAAATAGCGGGGGGGCAAATGAGCAGTTCTTC. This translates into CAISENSGGANEQFF.

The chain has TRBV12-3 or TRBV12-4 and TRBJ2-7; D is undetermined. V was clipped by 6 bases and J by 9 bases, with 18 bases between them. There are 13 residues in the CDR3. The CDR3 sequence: CASRVGPIEGQYF. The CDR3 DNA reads TGTGCCAGCAGAGTTGGACCGATAGAAGGGCAGTACTTC.

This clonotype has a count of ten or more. The CDR3 is CSARPPNPTAGVSFF. The CDR3, as DNA: TGCAGTGCTAGACCACCCAACCCGACAGCCGGGGTTTCTTTCTTT. This chain joins TRBV20-1 and TRBJ1-1, with D perhaps matching TRBD1 (5 bases). The germline V gene encodes CDR1 DFQATT and CDR2 SNEGSKA (reference sequence). Trimming stripped 2 bases from V and 12 bases from J, with 25 bases between. The CDR3 consists of 15 residues.